Here is one T cell receptor beta chain with its context. The sample comes from a study of glioma-infiltrating T cells after dendritic cell vaccination. Using immunoSEQ multiplex PCR, the repertoire was profiled, and TCRdb retains in-frame clones only, with some absent. The data show approximately 84,000 clones, approximately 84% seen once. Specimen: blood, collected before dendritic cell vaccination. This clonotype was obtained from a human donor with glioblastoma.

In nucleotides, the CDR3 is TGTGCCAGCAGTTTATCGGGCCAGGCCTACGAGCAGTACTTC. It codes for CASSLSGQAYEQYF. The chain has TRBV27 and TRBJ2-7; D remains unclear. The CDR3 has 14 residues. The V gene lost 0 bases and the J gene lost 2 bases, with 8 bases spanning the gap. The germline gives CDR1 MNHEY, CDR2 SMNVEV (reference sequence).